What follows are 10 T cell receptor beta chains derived from one specimen sequenced in a study of blood T cell repertoires in COVID-19. Libraries were prepared by immunoSEQ multiplex PCR; TCRdb keeps only in-frame clonotypes and omits some of them. The repertoire consists of 250,000 to 350,000 clones, with roughly nine tenths occurring once and the leading ten covering 0.94%. Sequencing was carried out using peripheral blood. These receptors were taken from a woman aged 40 to 50 who had recovered from COVID-19.

This sequence joins TRBV4-2 and TRBJ2-1, with 10 nucleotides matching TRBD2. This CDR3 is 19 amino acids long. V dropped 0 bases and J dropped 0; count of bases not matched to a gene: 8. Germline V gene data show CDR1 as LGHNA and CDR2 as YNFKEQ. The CDR3 reads CASSQEGAGGSPSYNEQFF. Written as DNA, the CDR3 is TGTGCCAGCAGCCAAGAAGGAGCGGGAGGGTCACCCTCCTACAATGAGCAGTTCTTC.

DNA of the CDR3: TGCGCCAGCAGCCAAGGGACAGGGATCGGGGAGCTGTTTTTT. Its protein is CASSQGTGIGELFF. The gene calls are TRBV4-1 and TRBJ2-2; 8 bases map to TRBD1. With 1 base clipped from V and 7 bases from J, the junction kept 2 bases outside the gene matches. Per germline, CDR1 MGHRA and CDR2 YSYEKL. This CDR3 has 14 residues.

V is TRBV5-1 and J is TRBJ1-2, with a weak D call TRBD1 (5 bases). Per the germline V gene, CDR1 is SGHRS and CDR2 is YFSETQ. This CDR3 is 15 amino acids long. Trimming pared 0 bases from V and 0 bases from J, leaving 9 bases between. The CDR3 here is CASSLESGPNYGYTF. DNA of the CDR3: TGCGCCAGCAGCTTGGAGTCAGGGCCTAACTATGGCTACACCTTC.

The V call is TRBV13, the J call TRBJ2-7; 7 bases fit TRBD2. Germline V lookup: CDR1 PRHDT, CDR2 FYEKMQ (reference sequence). Trimming took 5 bases from V and 2 from J; bases not matched to a gene: 12. CDR3 length equals 16 residues. The CDR3 protein is CASSTRLSGAAYEQYF. The CDR3, as DNA: TGTGCCAGCAGCACCCGTCTGAGCGGGGCAGCCTACGAGCAGTACTTC.

The chain links TRBV5-1 to TRBJ1-2; possible D gene TRBD1, 5 bases. CDR3 size: 16 residues. CDR1 SGHRS and CDR2 YFSETQ come from the germline V gene. Trimming stripped 2 bases from V and 4 bases from J, with 18 bases between. The CDR3 region is CASSFLPGGGLYGYTF. The CDR3 DNA sequence: TGCGCCAGCAGCTTTTTGCCCGGGGGAGGACTCTATGGCTACACCTTC.

V is TRBV5-4 and J is TRBJ2-5; TRBD1 aligns across 9 bases. CDR3 size: 16 residues. Germline CDR1 is SGHNT and CDR2 is YYREEE (reference sequence). Trimming removed 2 bases from V and 2 bases from J; junction bases left unmatched: 7. The CDR3 sequence: CASSLLGTGTQETQYF. For the CDR3, the DNA is TGTGCCAGCAGCTTACTCGGGACAGGGACTCAAGAGACCCAGTACTTC.

This chain uses TRBV6-6 with TRBJ2-5, with D possibly TRBD2 on 6 matching bases. The CDR3 length is 10 residues. Germline V CDR1 and CDR2: MNHNY, SVGAGI (reference sequence). Between the trimmed V and J ends, which lost 5 bases and 9 bases, there was a span of 7 bases. As DNA, the CDR3 is TGTGCCAGCAGTAGGGAGGCCCAGTACTTC. This encodes CASSREAQYF.

V usage is TRBV5-8 and J usage is TRBJ1-1; a weak D match, TRBD1 (5 bases). Trimming left V 0 bases short and J 3 bases short, with 9 bases between. CDR1 and CDR2 (germline): SGHTS, YDEGEE. This CDR3 is built from 14 residues. This CDR3 reads CASSLGGADTEAFF. The CDR3 DNA is TGTGCCAGCAGCTTGGGGGGCGCGGACACTGAAGCTTTCTTT.

The chain has TRBV5-8 and TRBJ1-1; D may be TRBD1 (5 bases). Germline values: CDR1 SGHTS, CDR2 YDEGEE. The length of the CDR3 is 12 residues. Trimming shortened V by 2 bases and J by 10 bases, and 12 bases separated the two germline ends. This CDR3 is CASSFRAVGAFF. CDR3 in DNA: TGTGCCAGCAGCTTCAGGGCAGTTGGAGCTTTCTTT.

J is TRBJ2-3 and V is TRBV19; D perhaps matches TRBD2 (6 bases). The CDR3 totals 14 residues. V was pared by 10 bases and J by 3 bases, with 17 bases between. The germline V gene has CDR1 LNHDA and CDR2 SQIVND (reference sequence). CDR3 DNA: TGTGCCACCCAACAGGTGGGGGGTACAGATACGCAGTATTTT. Translated, it gives CATQQVGGTDTQYF.